A single sample gave rise to the 12 T cell receptor beta chains below, sequenced in a study of blood T cells in healthy people across ages. Primed by a sample-barcoded 5' primer and a J-beta primer mix, a second PCR proceeded for about 7 to 11 cycles. MiXCR was run by TCRdb on the 5' RACE reads, yielding one entry per CDR3 protein. Seen here are 700,000 to 950,000 distinct CDR3 sequences, 55% to 70% observed once, and the top ten hold roughly 22%. The sequencing input was blood. Receptors were obtained from a man aged 30-40 years in good health.

CDR3 sequence reads: CSAGGQGRKGAFF. In nucleotides, the CDR3 is TGCAGCGCCGGGGGGCAAGGACGGAAAGGAGCTTTCTTT. V and J are TRBV29-1 and TRBJ1-1; TRBD1 might be the D (6 bases). CDR1 and CDR2 (germline): SQVTM, ANQGSEA. The CDR3 is 13 amino acids. Trimming shortened V by 7 bases and J by 10 bases, and 22 bases separated the two germline ends. Looking up the rest from reference TRBV29-1 and TRBJ1-1 gives the full variable domain: SAVISQKPSRDICQRGTSLTIQCQVDSQVTMMFWYRQQPGQSLTLIATANQGSEATYESGFVIDKFPISRPNLTFSTLTVSNMSPEDSSIYLCSAGGQGRKGAFFGQGTRLTVV.

The chain links TRBV25-1 to TRBJ2-3, with TRBD2 matching over 10 bases. Germline lookup yields CDR1 MGHDK and CDR2 SYGVNS. The ends lost 5 bases at V and 5 bases at J; junction bases unmatched: 10. The CDR3 contains 16 residues. The CDR3, as DNA: TGTGCCAGCAGTCAGCCGCTAGCGGGAGTTGGAGATACGCAGTATTTT. Its translation is CASSQPLAGVGDTQYF. Full variable domain (rest looked up from reference TRBV25-1 and TRBJ2-3): EADIYQTPRYLVIGTGKKITLECSQTMGHDKMYWYQQDPGMELHLIHYSYGVNSTEKGDLSSESTVSRIRTEHFPLTLESARPSHTSQYLCASSQPLAGVGDTQYFGPGTRLTVL.

This clonotype came up once. This chain joins TRBV24-1 and TRBJ2-3; TRBD1 might be the D (5 bases). Germline loops: CDR1 KGHDR, CDR2 SFDVKD. Trimming stripped 7 bases from V and 0 bases from J, with 7 bases between. This CDR3 comprises 13 residues. The CDR3 here is CATRTASTDTQYF. CDR3 DNA: TGTGCCACCAGGACAGCTAGCACAGATACGCAGTATTTT.

CDR3 DNA sequence: TGTGCCAGCAGTGACCGGGAGCAGTTCTTC. As protein: CASSDREQFF. The chain has TRBV2 and TRBJ2-1; D is unclear. Deletions cut 3 bases from V and 10 bases from J, with 4 bases between. Germline CDR1 reads SNHLY; CDR2 reads FYNNEI. CDR3 length equals 10 residues.

The chain recombines TRBV11-2 with TRBJ2-2, with D possibly TRBD2 on 5 matching bases. Trimming shortened V by 0 bases and J by 10 bases, and 15 bases separated the two germline ends. This CDR3 is 15 amino acids long. Germline V lookup: CDR1 SGHAT, CDR2 FQNNGV. The CDR3 region is CASSLDSAGNEELFF. The CDR3 DNA follows: TGTGCCAGCAGCTTAGATAGTGCGGGTAACGAGGAGCTGTTTTTT.

This clonotype showed up just once. The rearrangement links TRBV3-1 to TRBJ1-1; unclear D gene. The CDR3 contains 13 residues. The germline V gene encodes CDR1 LGHDT and CDR2 YNNKEL (reference sequence). V was clipped by 0 bases and J by 4 bases, with 6 bases between them. This CDR3 reads CASSQEGITEAFF. CDR3 bases: TGTGCCAGCAGCCAAGAGGGGATCACTGAAGCTTTCTTT.

CDR3 DNA sequence: TGCAGTGCTCTTGAATCCGGGACGGGCTATGGCTACACCTTC. Encoded protein: CSALESGTGYGYTF. The rearrangement uses TRBV20-1 and TRBJ1-2; D perhaps matches TRBD1 (5 bases). Germline values: CDR1 DFQATT, CDR2 SNEGSKA (reference sequence). The CDR3 is made up of 14 amino acids. V was shortened by 5 bases and J by 4 bases, with 17 bases between the two germline ends.

The rearrangement joins TRBV4-1 to TRBJ2-7; D not certain. CDR3 length: 15 residues. Per the germline V gene, CDR1 is MGHRA and CDR2 is YSYEKL. Trimming stripped 0 bases from V and 1 base from J, with 10 bases between. CDR3 residues: CASSQDESASYEQYF. As DNA, the CDR3 is TGCGCCAGCAGCCAAGATGAGTCGGCGTCCTACGAGCAGTACTTC.

The chain links TRBV11-2 to TRBJ2-5; TRBD2 matches 10 bases. V lost 4 bases and J lost 1; bases outside the gene matches: 6. This CDR3 spans 16 amino acids. Germline CDR1 reads SGHAT; CDR2 reads FQNNGV. Here the CDR3 DNA reads TGTGCCAGCAGCTCTGCATTAGCGGGAGGCCAAGAGACCCAGTACTTC. This translates into CASSSALAGGQETQYF.

The V gene is TRBV20-1, the J gene TRBJ2-7; D possibly corresponds to TRBD2 (6 bases). Germline loops: CDR1 DFQATT, CDR2 SNEGSKA (reference sequence). This CDR3 has 14 amino acids. The V end lost 6 bases, the J end lost 3 bases, and 18 bases lay between the germline ends. Here the CDR3 reads CSAPPLSGHYEQYF. In DNA form, the CDR3 reads TGCAGTGCGCCCCCCCTTAGCGGACACTACGAGCAGTACTTC.

This CDR3 reads CASRPRLDEQYF. In nucleotides, the CDR3 is TGTGCCAGCAGGCCCCGTTTGGACGAGCAGTACTTC. The chain joins TRBV28 to TRBJ2-5; D call uncertain. The DNA end lines up better with TRBJ2-7; the J call may be wrong. From germline, CDR1 is MDHEN and CDR2 SYDVKM. The CDR3 contains 12 residues.

The CDR3 region is CASSKTGVPNYGYTF. Written as DNA, the CDR3 is TGTGCCAGCAGTAAGACAGGGGTGCCAAACTATGGCTACACCTTC. The V and J genes are TRBV27 and TRBJ1-2; TRBD1 matches 8 bases. The CDR3 has 15 residues. Trimming took 5 bases from V and 2 from J; bases not matched to a gene: 7. CDR1 and CDR2 from the germline V gene are MNHEY and SMNVEV (reference sequence).